This T cell receptor beta chain is drawn from a study of technical replicates of blood from a few donors. Only in-frame clones appear in the TCRdb table, and some are missing; sequencing was by immunoSEQ multiplex PCR. The table lists about 75,000 clones, approximately 97% of them singletons. Germline V gene lookup returns CDR1 PRHDT and CDR2 FYEKMQ (reference sequence). The CDR3 runs to 15 residues. Trimming removed 5 bases from V and 5 bases from J; junction bases left unmatched: 7. The origin of this receptor is a human donor in good health. Sequencing was done on a sample of T cells isolated from PBMCs. The genes are TRBV13 and TRBJ2-1; 9 bases fit TRBD1. CDR3 residues: CASSPPRDRDNEQFF. Written as DNA, the CDR3 is TGTGCCAGCAGCCCCCCCCGGGACAGGGACAATGAGCAGTTCTTC.